This T cell receptor beta chain was identified in a study of neoadjuvant anti-PD-1 for oral cavity cancer. Study-wide findings and caveats: After neoadjuvant nivolumab, PBMC T cell clonality was significantly higher in non-responders than responders.

Stage II-IVA oral cavity squamous cell carcinoma was new and untreated by systemic or radiation therapy. Most PBMC samples had roughly 0.45 ug input DNA in six replicates. Only in-frame clones appear in the TCRdb table, and some are missing; sequencing was by immunoSEQ multiplex PCR. The repertoire includes some 33,000 clones, about 86% of them detected once, and roughly 3.6% sits in the top ten. V lost 5 bases to trimming and J lost 0 bases, with 5 bases between them. This CDR3 region has 13 residues. Germline V CDR1 and CDR2: ENHRY, SYGVKD. Concerning this clone itself: As yet, its antigen is unknown.

Sample: PBMCs, taken before nivolumab (anti-PD-1) treatment. This sequence originates from a person aged 35 to 85 with oral cavity squamous cell carcinoma. V is TRBV10-3 and J is TRBJ1-5; D remains unclear. The CDR3 region is CAISRDSNQPQHF. CDR3 sequence (DNA): TGTGCCATCAGTAGAGATAGCAATCAGCCCCAGCATTTT.